Following are 9 T cell receptor beta chains from one sample sequenced in a study of response to subunit inactivated influenza vaccine. TCRdb redid the calling of the RT-PCR reads with MiXCR, one entry per CDR3 protein. In the table there are approximately 500,000 distinct CDR3 sequences, around 15% of which are singletons. Specimen: PBMCs from blood, collected approximately 12 days after vaccination. The receptors stem from a man in his fifties or sixties who received an inactivated influenza vaccine.

This clonotype was observed a few times. The chain is built from TRBV25-1 and TRBJ2-5; D unresolved. Germline V CDR1 and CDR2: MGHDK, SYGVNS. The CDR3 consists of 14 residues. The V end was cut by 1 base, the J end by 5 bases, with 11 bases between. CDR3 nucleotide sequence: TGTGCCAGCAGTGAATTTCGGGTGCCGGAGACCCAGTACTTC. It encodes CASSEFRVPETQYF.

The gene calls are TRBV12-3 or TRBV12-4 and TRBJ2-5; D is ambiguous. V lost 3 bases, J lost 6 bases, and 11 bases lay in between. There are 13 residues in the CDR3. The CDR3 DNA follows: TGTGCCAGCAGTTTGTCGGGTGGAAAGACCCAGTACTTC. This translates into CASSLSGGKTQYF.

As DNA, the CDR3 is TGTGCCACCAGTGACCCCGGACAGGGGGGGCAGCCCCAGCATTTT. It yields the protein CATSDPGQGGQPQHF. The rearrangement joins TRBV24-1 to TRBJ1-5, with 10 bases identical to TRBD1. The CDR3 runs to 15 residues. V lost 4 bases to trimming and J lost 7 bases; unmatched junction nucleotides: 6. CDR1 and CDR2 from the germline V gene are KGHDR and SFDVKD.

CDR3 protein: CSARTPGRETQYF. CDR3 bases: TGCAGTGCTAGAACCCCGGGGAGAGAGACCCAGTACTTC. J is TRBJ2-5 and V is TRBV20-1; TRBD2 is a possible D gene (5 bases). The CDR3 sequence is 13 residues long. CDR1 is DFQATT, CDR2 SNEGSKA, per germline (reference sequence). V lost 2 bases, J lost 4 bases, and 11 bases lay in between.

This clonotype appeared a few times. The chain recombines TRBV6-1 with TRBJ1-6; perhaps TRBD1 as D (5 bases). The CDR3 contains 15 residues. V was shortened by 0 bases and J by 7 bases, with 10 bases between the two germline ends. Germline CDR1 MNHNS, CDR2 SASEGT. The CDR3 protein is CASSEALGRNSPLHF. CDR3 bases: TGTGCCAGCAGTGAAGCACTGGGACGAAATTCACCCCTCCACTTT.

This clonotype was found a few times. The chain employs TRBV5-1 and TRBJ2-1, with TRBD1 matching 9 bases. The CDR3 is 17 residues long. With V trimmed by 0 bases and J by 7 bases, 11 bases remained unmatched. The germline CDR1 and CDR2 sequences are SGHRS and YFSETQ. As DNA, the CDR3 is TGCGCCAGCAGCTTGGCCTCCTTCGGGACAGGGACTAATGAGCAGTTCTTC. It specifies CASSLASFGTGTNEQFF.

The sample holds many counts of this clonotype. V gene TRBV30 combines with J gene TRBJ1-1, with D possibly being TRBD1 (5 bases). The CDR3 is made up of 15 amino acids. The germline V gene encodes CDR1 GTSNPN and CDR2 SVGIG (reference sequence). The V end lost 2 bases, the J end lost 4 bases, and 17 bases lay between the germline ends. CDR3 protein: CAWSPGPGRGTEAFF. The CDR3, as DNA: TGTGCCTGGAGTCCGGGACCAGGACGCGGCACTGAAGCTTTCTTT. Using reference TRBV30 and TRBJ1-1 for the parts outside the CDR3, the full variable domain is SQTIHQWPATLVQPVGSPLSLECTVEGTSNPNLYWYRQAAGRGLQLLFYSVGIGQISSEVPQNLSASRPQDRQFILSSKKLLLSDSGFYLCAWSPGPGRGTEAFFGQGTRLTVV.

The chain combines TRBV5-1 with TRBJ2-1; the match to TRBD1 covers 9 bases. Unmatched junction bases numbered 11, after V lost 5 bases and J lost 8 bases. Germline V lookup: CDR1 SGHRS, CDR2 YFSETQ. This CDR3 is built from 15 residues. CDR3 DNA: TGCGCCAGCAGACCGGACAGGGGCGCGGTCGATGAGCAGTTCTTC. The encoded protein is CASRPDRGAVDEQFF.

The gene calls are TRBV5-1 and TRBJ2-2; unclear D gene. V lost 4 bases and J 2 bases, leaving 9 bases between the germline ends. This CDR3 spans 14 amino acids. Germline-derived CDR1 and CDR2 are SGHRS and YFSETQ. CDR3 DNA sequence: TGCGCCAGCAGCAAGGCCACTAACACCGGGGAGCTGTTTTTT. It is translated as CASSKATNTGELFF.